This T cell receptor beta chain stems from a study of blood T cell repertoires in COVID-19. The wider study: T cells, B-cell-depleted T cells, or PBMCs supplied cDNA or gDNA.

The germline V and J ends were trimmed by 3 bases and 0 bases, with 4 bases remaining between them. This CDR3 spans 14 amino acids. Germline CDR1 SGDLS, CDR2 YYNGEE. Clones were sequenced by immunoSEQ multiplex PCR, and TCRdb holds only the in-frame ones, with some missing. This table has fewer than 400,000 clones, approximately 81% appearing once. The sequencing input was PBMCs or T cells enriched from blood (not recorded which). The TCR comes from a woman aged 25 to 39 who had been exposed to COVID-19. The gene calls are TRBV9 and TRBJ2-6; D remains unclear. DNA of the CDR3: TGTGCCAGCAGCGCGGTCTCTGGGGCCAACGTCCTGACTTTC. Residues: CASSAVSGANVLTF.